The 13 T cell receptor beta chains presented below share a single source sample, sequenced in a study of STAT5B mutations in CD4+ large granular lymphocyte leukemia. Generated by immunoSEQ multiplex PCR, the TCRdb table keeps only in-frame clones and is missing some. In the table there are fewer than 40,000 clones, approximately 80% of which are singletons. The specimen sequenced was CD4+ T cells from blood buffy coats. The receptors shown here come from a human donor in good health.

CDR3 sequence: CASSAAGGPHEQYF. CDR3 bases: TGTGCCAGCAGCGCCGCTGGGGGGCCCCACGAGCAGTACTTC. This chain links TRBV7-9 with TRBJ2-7; the D gene could be TRBD1 or TRBD2 (6 bases each). Per the germline V gene, CDR1 is SEHNR and CDR2 is FQNEAQ (reference sequence). V lost 5 bases and J lost 5, with 16 bases in between. The CDR3 length is 14 residues.

The rearrangement links TRBV4-2 to TRBJ1-5, with 8 nucleotides matching TRBD1. With 6 bases clipped from V and 7 bases from J, the junction kept 8 bases outside the gene matches. CDR3 length: 14 amino acids. CDR1 and CDR2 (germline): LGHNA, YNFKEQ. The CDR3 DNA sequence: TGTGCCAGCAGTTATCAGGGGGCCCCCCAGCCCCAGCATTTT. Protein: CASSYQGAPQPQHF.

In DNA form, the CDR3 reads TGTGCCAGCAGCTCTACAGGGTTAAGCACAGATACGCAGTATTTT. As protein: CASSSTGLSTDTQYF. This chain links TRBV27 with TRBJ2-3; a weak D match, TRBD1 (6 bases). This CDR3 comprises 15 residues. Trimming shortened V by 6 bases and J by 0 bases, and 13 bases separated the two germline ends. Germline V gives CDR1 MNHEY, CDR2 SMNVEV (reference sequence).

The chain carries TRBV19 and TRBJ2-6; weak D call: TRBD2 (5 bases). Germline V gene data show CDR1 as LNHDA and CDR2 as SQIVND (reference sequence). V was clipped by 3 bases and J by 0 bases, with 9 bases between them. The CDR3 has 16 amino acids. This CDR3 is CASSMGGHSGANVLTF. CDR3 nucleotides: TGTGCCAGTAGTATGGGCGGGCACTCTGGGGCCAACGTCCTGACTTTC.

The V and J genes are TRBV19 and TRBJ1-5; 8 bases map to TRBD1. The V segment lost 5 bases and the J segment 3 bases; nucleotides outside the gene matches: 6. The germline V gene has CDR1 LNHDA and CDR2 SQIVND (reference sequence). CDR3 length equals 15 residues. The CDR3 nucleotides are TGTGCCAGTAGTCCAAGGACAGGGCCCAATCAGCCCCAGCATTTT. This encodes CASSPRTGPNQPQHF. Variable domain in full (rest from reference TRBV19 and TRBJ1-5): DGGITQSPKYLFRKEGQNVTLSCEQNLNHDAMYWYRQDPGQGLRLIYYSQIVNDFQKGDIAEGYSVSREKKESFPLTVTSAQKNPTAFYLCASSPRTGPNQPQHFGDGTRLSIL.

This clone showed up just a few times. CDR3 amino acids: CSGVTNYGYTF. CDR3 coding DNA: TGCAGTGGCGTAACTAACTATGGCTACACCTTC. The V and J genes are TRBV20-1 and TRBJ1-2, with no clear D. Looked up from germline, CDR1 is DFQATT and CDR2 is SNEGSKA (reference sequence). The CDR3 sequence is 11 residues long. Deletions cut 7 bases from V and 0 bases from J, with 6 bases between.

As concerns this clone: Because the CDR3's place on the DNA is in doubt, the DNA is left out and the CDR3 is given as listed by TCRdb. J is TRBJ2-3 and V is TRBV25-1; the table's TRBD2 call for D was not verified on the DNA. Germline V gives CDR1 MGHDK, CDR2 SYGVNS. The CDR3 spans 13 residues, counting both ends. The CDR3 loop is CASSEFGGGARYF.

This clone showed up just once. V gene TRBV7-8 combines with J gene TRBJ2-1; 7 bases agree with TRBD1. Germline CDR1 SGHVS, CDR2 FQNEAQ. V was pared by 4 bases and J by 4 bases, with 7 bases of the junction left unmatched. The CDR3 totals 15 residues. CDR3 region: CASSSDRVIYNEQFF. The CDR3 DNA is TGTGCCAGCAGCTCAGACAGGGTGATATACAATGAGCAGTTCTTC. The variable domain in full, completed from reference TRBV7-8 and TRBJ2-1, reads GAGVSQSPRYKVAKRGQDVALRCDPISGHVSLFWYQQALGQGPEFLTYFQNEAQLDKSGLPSDRFFAERPEGSVSTLKIQRTQQEDSAVYLCASSSDRVIYNEQFFGPGTRLTVL.

The chain has TRBV27 and TRBJ2-1; the match to TRBD2 covers 12 bases. With V trimmed by 4 bases and J by 14 bases, 15 bases remained unmatched. Germline assignment: CDR1 MNHEY and CDR2 SMNVEV (reference sequence). The CDR3 contains 16 residues. The CDR3 loop reads CASSSLLRTSGIYEFF. For the CDR3, the DNA is TGTGCCAGCAGTTCCCTCCTCCGGACTAGCGGGATATATGAGTTCTTC.

This clone is deemed medium-sized. This chain uses TRBV29-1 with TRBJ2-1; TRBD1 aligns across 11 bases. The CDR3 covers 14 residues. Germline V CDR1 and CDR2: SQVTM, ANQGSEA. J gave up 8 bases and V 3 bases, and 6 bases lay outside the gene matches. CDR3 region: CSVDPGQGVDEQFF. CDR3 in DNA: TGCAGCGTTGACCCGGGACAGGGGGTCGATGAGCAGTTCTTC.

CDR3 nucleotide sequence: TGTGCCAGCAGCTTGTTGGGACAGACCACAGATACGCAGTATTTT. Its translation is CASSLLGQTTDTQYF. The chain links TRBV5-6 to TRBJ2-3; 7 bases map to TRBD1. Trimming took 1 base from V and 2 from J; bases not matched to a gene: 4. In germline, CDR1 is SGHDT, CDR2 YYEEEE. The CDR3 runs 15 residues. The full variable domain, with the rest looked up from reference TRBV5-6 and TRBJ2-3, is DAGVTQSPTHLIKTRGQQVTLRCSPKSGHDTVSWYQQALGQGPQFIFQYYEEEERQRGNFPDRFSGHQFPNYSSELNVNALLLGDSALYLCASSLLGQTTDTQYFGPGTRLTVL.

The chain couples TRBV6-5 to TRBJ1-6; D call uncertain. CDR1 is MNHEY, CDR2 SVGAGI, per germline. The CDR3 extends over 14 amino acids. Trimming removed 6 bases at V and 11 bases at J, with 17 bases between. The CDR3, as DNA: TGTGCCAGCAGATCCGGGGTTTCAGCGGCACCCCTCCACTTT. Amino acids: CASRSGVSAAPLHF.

In this sample, this clone turned up once. V gene TRBV11-1 combines with J gene TRBJ2-5; 14 bases fit TRBD2. With 4 bases clipped from V and 13 bases from J, the junction kept 8 bases outside the gene matches. CDR1 and CDR2 (germline): SGHAT, FQDESV (reference sequence). The CDR3 runs 14 residues. The CDR3 coding sequence is TGTGCCAGCAGCTCCGGGACTAGCGGGGGCAGTAGGTACTTC. Translating it yields CASSSGTSGGSRYF.